These T cell receptor beta chains were read from a single sample in a study of Ad26.COV2.S vaccination and SARS-CoV-2 variants. Sequencing used immunoSEQ multiplex PCR; TCRdb keeps in-frame clones, though not all of them. This sample has about 260,000 clones; roughly 85% occur once, and the top ten carry roughly 3%. This material consisted of peripheral blood, taken in a trial of Ad26.COV2.S vaccine versus placebo. The receptor source for this set is a person aged 18-65 years who received the Ad26.COV2.S COVID-19 vaccine or a placebo. The CDR3 runs from the conserved cysteine through the conserved F or W. The order of the fields is D gene, V gene, clone size, J gene, CDR3 protein, CDR3 DNA. D genes are given only for firm matches. A clone size is listed for some rows: how often the clone was seen (once, few, many), or a class if it is expanded.

d_call: TRBD2
v_call: TRBV4-2
clone_size: .
j_call: TRBJ2-5
cdr3_aa: CASSQVLAGGQETQYF
cdr3_nt: TGTGCCAGCAGCCAAGTTTTAGCGGGGGGGCAAGAGACCCAGTACTTC

d_call: .
v_call: TRBV18
clone_size: .
j_call: TRBJ2-7
cdr3_aa: CASSPGSIRVGEQYF
cdr3_nt: TGTGCCAGCTCACCGGGCAGTATCAGGGTAGGAGAGCAGTACTTC

d_call: .
v_call: TRBV7-8
clone_size: .
j_call: TRBJ1-2
cdr3_aa: CASSLDLSLLSGYTF
cdr3_nt: TGTGCCAGCAGCTTAGATCTCTCCCTCTTAAGCGGCTACACCTTC

d_call: .
v_call: TRBV7-9
clone_size: .
j_call: TRBJ2-7
cdr3_aa: CASSFSPRITDEQYF
cdr3_nt: TGTGCCAGCAGCTTTAGTCCCAGGATTACCGACGAGCAGTACTTC

d_call: TRBD1
v_call: TRBV19
clone_size: .
j_call: TRBJ1-1
cdr3_aa: CASSILGTVNTEAFF
cdr3_nt: TGTGCCAGTAGTATCTTAGGGACAGTGAACACTGAAGCTTTCTTT

d_call: .
v_call: TRBV11-3
clone_size: .
j_call: TRBJ2-2
cdr3_aa: CASSLGGLSGGELFF
cdr3_nt: TGTGCCAGCAGCCTGGGGGGACTTAGCGGCGGGGAGCTGTTTTTT

d_call: TRBD1
v_call: TRBV5-1
clone_size: few
j_call: TRBJ1-1
cdr3_aa: CASSLDRGTEAFF
cdr3_nt: TGCGCCAGCAGCTTGGACAGGGGGACTGAAGCTTTCTTT

d_call: .
v_call: TRBV12-5
clone_size: .
j_call: TRBJ1-5
cdr3_aa: CASGLAHLNPENDQPQHF
cdr3_nt: TGTGCTAGTGGTTTGGCTCACCTGAATCCGGAAAACGATCAGCCCCAGCATTTT

d_call: .
v_call: TRBV19
clone_size: many
j_call: TRBJ2-3
cdr3_aa: CASSIERGTDTQYF
cdr3_nt: TGTGCCAGTAGTATAGAAAGGGGCACAGATACGCAGTATTTT

d_call: .
v_call: TRBV6-2/TRBV6-3
clone_size: few
j_call: TRBJ1-5
cdr3_aa: CASSYFTNQPQHF
cdr3_nt: TGTGCCAGCAGTTATTTTACAAATCAGCCCCAGCATTTT

d_call: .
v_call: TRBV5-1
clone_size: .
j_call: TRBJ1-6
cdr3_aa: CASSFPALNSPLHF
cdr3_nt: TGCGCCAGCAGCTTTCCAGCCCTTAATTCACCCCTCCACTTT

d_call: .
v_call: TRBV19
clone_size: .
j_call: TRBJ2-3
cdr3_aa: CASQTSIYTTDTQYF
cdr3_nt: TGTGCCAGCCAAACTTCGATTTACACCACAGATACGCAGTATTTT

d_call: .
v_call: TRBV4-3
clone_size: .
j_call: TRBJ2-5
cdr3_aa: CASSQDLRQAGMETQYF
cdr3_nt: TGCGCCAGCAGCCAAGACTTACGACAGGCCGGAATGGAGACCCAGTACTTC

d_call: .
v_call: TRBV7-3
clone_size: .
j_call: TRBJ1-1
cdr3_aa: CASSLNPAVNTEAFF
cdr3_nt: TGTGCCAGCAGCTTAAACCCCGCGGTGAACACTGAAGCTTTCTTT

d_call: .
v_call: TRBV2
clone_size: .
j_call: TRBJ2-5
cdr3_aa: CASSGGGGQETQYF
cdr3_nt: TGTGCCAGCAGTGGTGGTGGGGGACAAGAGACCCAGTACTTC

d_call: TRBD1
v_call: TRBV3-1/TRBV3-2
clone_size: .
j_call: TRBJ2-7
cdr3_aa: CASSHHGGTGSYEQYF
cdr3_nt: TGTGCCAGCAGCCACCATGGCGGGACAGGCTCCTACGAGCAGTACTTC

d_call: .
v_call: TRBV11-2
clone_size: .
j_call: TRBJ1-1
cdr3_aa: CASSPTAGANTEAFF
cdr3_nt: TGTGCCAGCAGTCCGACCGCAGGGGCGAACACTGAAGCTTTCTTT

d_call: .
v_call: TRBV19
clone_size: .
j_call: TRBJ2-3
cdr3_aa: CASSKKTADTQYF
cdr3_nt: TGTGCCAGTAGTAAAAAGACGGCAGATACGCAGTATTTT

d_call: TRBD2
v_call: TRBV19
clone_size: .
j_call: TRBJ2-1
cdr3_aa: CASSIGASGGREQFF
cdr3_nt: TGTGCCAGTAGTATAGGAGCTAGCGGGGGGAGGGAGCAGTTCTTC

d_call: .
v_call: TRBV30
clone_size: .
j_call: TRBJ1-1
cdr3_aa: CAWSVGRNTEAFF
cdr3_nt: TGTGCCTGGAGTGTGGGTCGGAACACTGAAGCTTTCTTT

d_call: TRBD2
v_call: TRBV6-6
clone_size: .
j_call: TRBJ2-3
cdr3_aa: CASSSLAGGTDTQYF
cdr3_nt: TGTGCCAGCAGTTCCTTAGCGGGGGGCACAGATACGCAGTATTTT

d_call: .
v_call: TRBV4-3
clone_size: .
j_call: TRBJ2-3
cdr3_aa: CASSPQGGAGTDTQYF
cdr3_nt: TGCGCCAGCAGTCCCCAGGGGGGCGCGGGCACAGATACGCAGTATTTT

d_call: TRBD1
v_call: TRBV5-4
clone_size: .
j_call: TRBJ2-5
cdr3_aa: CASSSRDRGSETQYF
cdr3_nt: TGTGCCAGCAGCTCCCGGGACAGGGGGTCAGAGACCCAGTACTTC

d_call: .
v_call: TRBV5-4
clone_size: .
j_call: TRBJ1-2
cdr3_aa: CASSLVLTAGYGYTF
cdr3_nt: TGTGCCAGCAGCTTGGTTTTGACCGCAGGCTATGGCTACACCTTC

d_call: TRBD2
v_call: TRBV6-2/TRBV6-3
clone_size: few
j_call: TRBJ2-3
cdr3_aa: CASSRTSGSTDTQYF
cdr3_nt: TGTGCCAGCAGTAGGACTAGCGGGAGTACAGATACGCAGTATTTT

d_call: TRBD1
v_call: TRBV11-2
clone_size: .
j_call: TRBJ2-1
cdr3_aa: CASRGGQGANEQFF
cdr3_nt: TGTGCCAGCCGCGGGGGACAGGGGGCCAATGAGCAGTTCTTC

d_call: .
v_call: TRBV7-3
clone_size: many
j_call: TRBJ2-5
cdr3_aa: CASSFGPGETQYF
cdr3_nt: TGTGCCAGCAGCTTCGGGCCTGGGGAGACCCAGTACTTC

d_call: .
v_call: TRBV28
clone_size: once
j_call: TRBJ1-6
cdr3_aa: CASSLGRSPLHF
cdr3_nt: TGTGCCAGCAGCCTAGGACGCTCACCCCTCCACTTT

d_call: TRBD2
v_call: TRBV7-6
clone_size: .
j_call: TRBJ2-3
cdr3_aa: CASSLGLVSGRFSTDTQYF
cdr3_nt: TGTGCCAGCAGCTTAGGGCTGGTTAGCGGGAGATTCTCCACAGATACGCAGTATTTT

d_call: .
v_call: TRBV5-5
clone_size: .
j_call: TRBJ2-3
cdr3_aa: CASSLEVGTIGGDTQYF
cdr3_nt: TGTGCCAGCAGCTTGGAGGTCGGGACCATCGGTGGGGATACGCAGTATTTT

d_call: TRBD1
v_call: TRBV5-1
clone_size: .
j_call: TRBJ1-1
cdr3_aa: CASSLEDRGHTEAFF
cdr3_nt: TGCGCCAGCAGCCTGGAGGACAGGGGGCACACTGAAGCTTTCTTT

d_call: .
v_call: TRBV27
clone_size: .
j_call: TRBJ2-1
cdr3_aa: CASSHTGTPFF
cdr3_nt: TGTGCCAGCAGTCACACAGGGACGCCGTTCTTC

d_call: TRBD1
v_call: TRBV23-1
clone_size: .
j_call: TRBJ2-6
cdr3_aa: CARSWVGGQENSGANVLTF
cdr3_nt: TGCGCCAGGAGCTGGGTTGGGGGACAGGAGAACTCTGGGGCCAACGTCCTGACTTTC

d_call: TRBD1
v_call: TRBV3-1/TRBV3-2
clone_size: .
j_call: TRBJ1-2
cdr3_aa: CASSQGQGDSGYTF
cdr3_nt: TGTGCCAGCAGCCAGGGACAGGGGGATTCTGGCTACACCTTC

d_call: TRBD2
v_call: TRBV5-6
clone_size: .
j_call: TRBJ2-7
cdr3_aa: CASSPRGGYEQYF
cdr3_nt: TGTGCCAGCAGCCCCCGGGGGGGATACGAGCAGTACTTC